This TCR beta chain was captured in a study of identical twins (dated by TCRdb to the mid-2010s). At the level of the whole study: To test whether fetal clonotypes persist, this study deep-sequenced TCR alpha and beta repertoires from monozygotic twins, from unrelated adults of various ages, and from cord blood. To rule out contamination, replicate twin experiments were performed at different times with different library preparation protocols. The study at large found these results: In monozygotic twins, out-of-frame TCR alpha sharing was systematically underestimated by recombination models, although the models agreed with sharing between unrelated individuals. Compared with coincidental sharing between unrelated individuals, out-of-frame TCR alpha sequences shared between twins had an excess of sequences with low generation probability. Fewer insertions were carried by abundant cord blood beta clonotypes; a weaker similar trend was observed in young adult naive repertoires, while no such trend was observed in memory repertoires. Zero-insertion analyses could be partly confounded by invariant T cells such as MAIT and iNKT, although diverse VJ usage argued against such confounding for most clonotypes. The excess sharing between twins in beta out-of-frame sequences was weaker because fewer shared sequences reduced the signal-to-noise ratio. Because the same donors could not be followed over many years, the conclusions depended on cross-sectional statistical analysis.

Preparation of the library involved 5' RACE. The sequencer was an Illumina HiSeq 2000. Template switching added a universal primer binding site, and the final cDNA carried a unique molecular identifier that allowed TCR cDNA molecules to be counted accurately. Specific primers in the conserved constant-segment region were used to synthesize first-strand cDNA for TCR alpha and beta chains. To control for contamination, every cDNA library carried two barcodes: a SMART-Mk sample barcode plus Illumina barcodes. TruSeq adapter sequences, together with Illumina sample barcodes, were added in two successive PCR steps. The TCR alpha and beta cDNA libraries were sequenced on the Illumina HiSeq platform using custom primers. The authors' pipeline ran thus. MiGEC was used to process raw reads and extract unique molecular identifiers, and MiXCR was used to find CDR3 positions. For each individual, recombination models were inferred using an EM algorithm with the repgenHMM and IGoR tools. The tcR package in R was used for shared clonotype analysis, with sharing normalized by the product of cloneset sizes. To study raw recombination free of thymic and clonal selection effects, out-of-frame nonproductive sequences were analyzed. TCRdb's own reprocessing of the public reads used fastp at Q25 and MiXCR and kept productive beta chains. Identical CDR3 proteins give one entry, which carries the most common genes and DNA. For this entry, the V and J calls and clone size follow TCRdb and not the study's own pipeline. The sample table records roughly 1,500,000 distinct CDR3 sequences; about 30% of these occur just once. Less than 0.35% of the sample is held by the ten biggest clonotypes.

Its CDR3 holds 14 amino acids, cysteine through phenylalanine. The sequence is cut down to CDR3 DNA, 42 bases in frame from base 1. The germline V end is reduced by 6 bases and the J end by 0 bases; junction bases left unmatched: 1. In this sample, this clonotype turned up many times. There is no known antigen for this receptor. Qualities for individual bases were not recorded, and no much larger clone is one base off. Only healthy Caucasian donors were included. The source is a newborn girl in good health. Material: cord blood. The chain employs TRBV12-3 or TRBV12-4 and TRBJ2-7, with 11 bases in between that match TRBD2. This receptor has the CDR3 CASRGTSGSYEQYF. The nucleotides read TGTGCCAGCAGGGGGACTAGCGGCTCCTACGAGCAGTACTTC.